The present T cell receptor (beta chain) was sequenced within a study of vaccination effects on CD4 cells after COVID-19. Sequenced by immunoSEQ multiplex PCR; TCRdb stores in-frame clones only, minus some. Among about 29,000 clones listed, roughly 74% were seen once. Study-wide findings and caveats: Few convalescent patients, and no early post-infection timepoints, were available to the study. Clones that were induced by infection or by vaccine showed marked contraction late after vaccination.

As regards this clone: The target antigen is unknown.

This CDR3 comprises 15 residues. With 5 bases clipped from V and 6 bases from J, the junction kept 7 bases outside the gene matches. Per germline, CDR1 LNHDA and CDR2 SQIVND (reference sequence). Viral peptide pool expansion of antigen-specific CD4+ T cells preceded sequencing in the ViraFEST assay. Researchers isolated CD4+ T cells once less than twelve days of culture had elapsed. BNT162b2 vaccine or mRNA-1273 vaccine was given to participants in two doses. Testing of the vaccine recipients showed negative nucleocapsid antibodies and no prior SARS-CoV-2 infection. IL-2 medium supplanted half the medium on days 3 and 7.

The sample here was CD4+ T cells from PBMCs cultured with HCoV-OC43 spike peptides, taken after COVID-19 vaccination. The subset denotes: HCoV-OC43 spike overlapping peptide pool stimulation. The receptor was derived from a human donor who received a COVID-19 vaccine. V is TRBV19 and J is TRBJ2-1, with 10 positions matching TRBD2. This CDR3 reads CASSSLAGVSNEQFF. CDR3 nucleotides: TGTGCCAGTAGTTCCCTAGCGGGAGTAAGCAATGAGCAGTTCTTC.